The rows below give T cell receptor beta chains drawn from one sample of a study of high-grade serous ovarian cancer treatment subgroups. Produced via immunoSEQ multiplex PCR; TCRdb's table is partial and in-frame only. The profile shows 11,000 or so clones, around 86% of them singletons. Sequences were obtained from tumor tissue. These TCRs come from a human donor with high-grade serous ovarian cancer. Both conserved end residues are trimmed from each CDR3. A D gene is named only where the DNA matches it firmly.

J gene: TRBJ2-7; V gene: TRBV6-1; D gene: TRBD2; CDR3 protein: ASSEIAGGTYEQY
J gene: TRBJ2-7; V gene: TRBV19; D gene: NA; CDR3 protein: ASSISAPYEQY
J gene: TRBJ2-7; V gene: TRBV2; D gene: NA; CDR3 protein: ASRALAEAYEQY
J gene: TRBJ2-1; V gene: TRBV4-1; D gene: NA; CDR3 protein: ASSQSSHEQF
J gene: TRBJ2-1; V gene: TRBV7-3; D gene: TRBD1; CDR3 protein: ASSRSGQGGNEQF
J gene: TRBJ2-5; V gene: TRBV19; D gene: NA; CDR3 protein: ASSLGLQETQY
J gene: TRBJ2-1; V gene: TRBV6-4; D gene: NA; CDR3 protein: ASSDSAGRVSEQF
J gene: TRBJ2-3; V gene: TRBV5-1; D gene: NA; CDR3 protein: ASSFTGQTTDTQY
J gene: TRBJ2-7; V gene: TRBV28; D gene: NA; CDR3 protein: ASSFPGGRDYPN
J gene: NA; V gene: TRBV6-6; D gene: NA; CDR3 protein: ASSSSTGSYEQY
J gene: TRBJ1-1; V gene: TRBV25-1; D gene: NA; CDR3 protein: ASSGDGMNTEAF
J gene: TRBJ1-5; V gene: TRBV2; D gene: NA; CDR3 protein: ATSRGREGQPQH
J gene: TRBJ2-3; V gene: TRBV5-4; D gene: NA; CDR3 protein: ASSPQGGTQY
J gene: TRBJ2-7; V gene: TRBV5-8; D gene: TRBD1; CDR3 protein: ASSPQGQGYEQY
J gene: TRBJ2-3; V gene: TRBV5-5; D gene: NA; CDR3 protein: ASSLGRPNTDTQY
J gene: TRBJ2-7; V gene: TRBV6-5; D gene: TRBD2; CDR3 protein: ASSYSLLAGSYEQY
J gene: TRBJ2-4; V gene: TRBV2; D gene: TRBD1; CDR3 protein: ASSEPGQARGNIQY
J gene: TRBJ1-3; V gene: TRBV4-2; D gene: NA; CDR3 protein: ASSLQVTGNTIY
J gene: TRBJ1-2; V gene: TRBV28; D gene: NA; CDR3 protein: ASSPDMAYYGYT
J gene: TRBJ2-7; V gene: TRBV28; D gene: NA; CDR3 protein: ASSDLGGGHYEQY
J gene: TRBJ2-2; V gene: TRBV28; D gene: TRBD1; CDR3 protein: ASSRYRGRSGELF
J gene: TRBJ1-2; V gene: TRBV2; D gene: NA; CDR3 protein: ASGQGWSNYGYT
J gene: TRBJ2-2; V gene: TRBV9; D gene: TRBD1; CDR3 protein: ASSPQGTGGTGELF
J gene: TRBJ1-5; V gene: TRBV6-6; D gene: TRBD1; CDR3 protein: ASSAGGHNQPQH
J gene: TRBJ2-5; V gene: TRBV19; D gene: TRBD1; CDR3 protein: ASSIDGARTGEETQY
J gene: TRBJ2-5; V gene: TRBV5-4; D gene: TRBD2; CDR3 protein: ASSLVLAGGETQY
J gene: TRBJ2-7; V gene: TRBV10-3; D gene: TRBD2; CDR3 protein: AISESTRGAYEQY
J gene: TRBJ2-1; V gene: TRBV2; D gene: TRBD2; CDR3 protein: ASRGGSNYNEQF
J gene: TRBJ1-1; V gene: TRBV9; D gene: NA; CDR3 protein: ASSVGGSTEAF
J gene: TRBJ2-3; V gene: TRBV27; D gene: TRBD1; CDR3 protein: ASSFQTGGTSTDTQY
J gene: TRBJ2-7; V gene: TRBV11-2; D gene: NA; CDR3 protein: ASSLEAEYEQY
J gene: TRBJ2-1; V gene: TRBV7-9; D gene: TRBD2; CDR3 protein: ASSSSGLAAWEQF
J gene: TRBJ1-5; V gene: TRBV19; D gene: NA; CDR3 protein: ASTGVGEGQPQH
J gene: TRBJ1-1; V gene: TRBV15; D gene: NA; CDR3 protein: ATSPRAAFTEAF
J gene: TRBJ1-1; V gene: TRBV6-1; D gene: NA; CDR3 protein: ASSEDGRGVDTEAF
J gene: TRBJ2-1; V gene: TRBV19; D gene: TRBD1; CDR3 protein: ASTAGTGRIGSYNEQF
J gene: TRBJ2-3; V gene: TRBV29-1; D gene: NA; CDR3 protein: SVVRPAPDTQY
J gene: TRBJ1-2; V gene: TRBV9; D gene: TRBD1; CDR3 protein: ASSVAPLQGANYGYT
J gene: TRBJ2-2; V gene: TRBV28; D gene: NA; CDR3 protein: ASSPRPGWELF
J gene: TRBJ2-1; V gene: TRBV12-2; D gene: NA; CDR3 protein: ASRFPPTSVFSIPHNEQF
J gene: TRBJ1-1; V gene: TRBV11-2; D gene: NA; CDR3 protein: ASSLPQAANTEAF
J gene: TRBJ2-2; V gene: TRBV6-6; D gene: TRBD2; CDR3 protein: ASSYGGGRVTGELF
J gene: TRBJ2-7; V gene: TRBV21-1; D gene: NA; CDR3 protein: ASSKAPQGRPEESFYEQY
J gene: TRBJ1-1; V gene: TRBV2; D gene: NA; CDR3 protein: ASSPSRGGDTEAF
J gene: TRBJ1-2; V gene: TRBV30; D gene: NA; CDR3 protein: ACPLGGNYGYT
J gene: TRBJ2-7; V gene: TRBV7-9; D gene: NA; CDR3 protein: ASSLGVREQY
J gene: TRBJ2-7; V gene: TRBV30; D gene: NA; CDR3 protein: AWTTGRGYEQY
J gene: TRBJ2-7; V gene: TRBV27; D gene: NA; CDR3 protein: ASSFGPAYEQY
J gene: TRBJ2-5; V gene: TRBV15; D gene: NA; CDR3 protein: ATSRAGDSKETQY
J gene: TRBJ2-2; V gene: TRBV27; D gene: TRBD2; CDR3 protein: ASSPGLAGATNTGELF
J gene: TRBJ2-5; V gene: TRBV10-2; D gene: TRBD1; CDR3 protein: ASRQGADETQY
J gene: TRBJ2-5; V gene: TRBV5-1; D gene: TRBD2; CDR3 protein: ASSLLTSGKETQY